Below are 4 T cell receptor beta chains sequenced from a single sample in a study of T cell responses to AZD1222 COVID-19 vaccine. Some clones are missing from TCRdb's copy, which holds only in-frame ones; the method was immunoSEQ multiplex PCR. The repertoire holds roughly 150,000 clones, with over 85% as singletons. The source was peripheral blood, collected on day 0 of AZD1222 vaccination. The receptors were gathered from an adult in good health.

V is TRBV7-3 and J is TRBJ2-1; no clear D. CDR3 size: 15 residues. Germline CDR1 SGHTA, CDR2 FQGTGA. Trimming stripped 5 bases from V and 4 bases from J, with 15 bases between. The CDR3 nucleotides read TGTGCCAGCAGCGTGACGGGTCTTGGGTACAATGAGCAGTTCTTC. Its translation: CASSVTGLGYNEQFF.

In regard to this clone: The same CDR3 can be traced to other DNA sequences in this sample. This rearrangement joins TRBV6-5 to TRBJ1-3; tentative D call: TRBD1 (5 bases). The CDR3 loop spans 15 amino acids. Germline loops: CDR1 MNHEY, CDR2 SVGAGI. With 2 bases removed from V and 0 bases from J, the gap between germline ends came to 8 bases. The CDR3, as DNA: TGTGCCAGCAGTTACGACAGAAGCTCTGGAAACACCATATATTTT. Protein sequence: CASSYDRSSGNTIYF.

The chain is built from TRBV5-6 and TRBJ1-2; 10 bases line up with TRBD1. Germline CDR1 is SGHDT and CDR2 is YYEEEE. CDR3 length: 14 residues. V was pared by 5 bases and J by 5 bases, with 6 bases of the junction left unmatched. The CDR3 region has the DNA TGTGCCAGCAGTCTTCGACAGGGGGCATATGGCTACACCTTC. This encodes CASSLRQGAYGYTF.

The rearrangement links TRBV6-2 or TRBV6-3 to TRBJ2-7; D is ambiguous. V dropped 4 bases and J dropped 6 bases, with 19 bases sitting between them. Germline CDR1 and CDR2: MNHEY and SVGEGT. This CDR3 has 15 amino acids. CDR3 sequence (DNA): TGTGCCAGCAGTTTATTGGGTACCAGCTTCGCCGAGCAGTACTTC. Translated: CASSLLGTSFAEQYF.